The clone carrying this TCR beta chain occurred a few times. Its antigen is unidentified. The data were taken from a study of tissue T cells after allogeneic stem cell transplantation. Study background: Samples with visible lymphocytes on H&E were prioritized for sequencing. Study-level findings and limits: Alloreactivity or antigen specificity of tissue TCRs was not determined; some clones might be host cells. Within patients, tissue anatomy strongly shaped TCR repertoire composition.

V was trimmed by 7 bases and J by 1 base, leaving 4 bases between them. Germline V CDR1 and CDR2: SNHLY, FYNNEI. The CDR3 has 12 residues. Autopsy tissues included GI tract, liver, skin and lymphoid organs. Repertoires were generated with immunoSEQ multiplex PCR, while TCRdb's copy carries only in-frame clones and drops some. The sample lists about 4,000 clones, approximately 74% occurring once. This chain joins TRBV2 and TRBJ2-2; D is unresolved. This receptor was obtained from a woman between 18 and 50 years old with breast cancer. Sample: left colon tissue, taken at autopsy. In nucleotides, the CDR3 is TGTGCCAGCACCGAGAACACCGGGGAGCTGTTTTTT. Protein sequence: CASTENTGELFF.